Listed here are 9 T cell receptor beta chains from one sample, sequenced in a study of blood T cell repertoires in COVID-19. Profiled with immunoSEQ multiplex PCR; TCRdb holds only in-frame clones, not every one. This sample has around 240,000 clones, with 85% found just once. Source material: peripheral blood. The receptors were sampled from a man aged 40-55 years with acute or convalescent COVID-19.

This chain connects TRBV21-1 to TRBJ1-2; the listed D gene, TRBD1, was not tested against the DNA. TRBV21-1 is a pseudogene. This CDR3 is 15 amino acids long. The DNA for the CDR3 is TGTGCCAGCAGCAAAAAGAAGGACACCCTTTGGGGCTACACCTTC. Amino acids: CASSKKKDTLWGYTF.

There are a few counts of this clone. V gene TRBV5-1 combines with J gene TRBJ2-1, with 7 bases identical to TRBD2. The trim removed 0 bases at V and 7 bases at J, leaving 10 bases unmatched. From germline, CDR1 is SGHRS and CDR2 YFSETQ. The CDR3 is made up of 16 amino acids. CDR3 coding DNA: TGCGCCAGCAGCTTGGGGACTAGGGGAAATCAAAATGAGCAGTTCTTC. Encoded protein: CASSLGTRGNQNEQFF. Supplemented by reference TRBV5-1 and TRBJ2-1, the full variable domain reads KAGVTQTPRYLIKTRGQQVTLSCSPISGHRSVSWYQQTPGQGLQFLFEYFSETQRNKGNFPGRFSGRQFSNSRSEMNVSTLELGDSALYLCASSLGTRGNQNEQFFGPGTRLTVL.

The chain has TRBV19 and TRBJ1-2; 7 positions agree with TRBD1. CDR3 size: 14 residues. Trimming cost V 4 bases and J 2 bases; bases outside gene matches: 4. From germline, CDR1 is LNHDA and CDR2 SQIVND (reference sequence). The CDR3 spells CASSRDSPNYGYTF. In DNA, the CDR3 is TGTGCCAGTAGTAGGGACAGCCCAAACTATGGCTACACCTTC.

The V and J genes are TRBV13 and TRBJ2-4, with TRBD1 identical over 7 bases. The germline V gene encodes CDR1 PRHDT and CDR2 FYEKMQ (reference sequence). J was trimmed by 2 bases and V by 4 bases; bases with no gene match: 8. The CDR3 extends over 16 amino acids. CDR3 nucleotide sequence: TGTGCCAGCAGCTACCGATTACAGGGGACCAAAAACATTCAGTACTTC. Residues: CASSYRLQGTKNIQYF.

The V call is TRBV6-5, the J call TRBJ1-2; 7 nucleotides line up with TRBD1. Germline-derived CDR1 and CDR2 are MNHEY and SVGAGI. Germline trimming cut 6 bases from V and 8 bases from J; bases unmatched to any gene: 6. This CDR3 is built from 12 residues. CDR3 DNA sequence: TGTGCCAGCAGGACAGGGTTGATGGGCTACACCTTC. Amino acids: CASRTGLMGYTF.

The CDR3 nucleotides are TGTGCCAGCAGCTTGGAGACAGGGAGTGGGCTGTTTTTT. Its translation is CASSLETGSGLFF. The chain recombines TRBV28 with TRBJ2-2; 7 bases line up with TRBD1. V lost 6 bases to trimming and J lost 13 bases; unmatched junction nucleotides: 11. CDR1 is MDHEN, CDR2 SYDVKM, per germline. The CDR3 is 13 residues long.

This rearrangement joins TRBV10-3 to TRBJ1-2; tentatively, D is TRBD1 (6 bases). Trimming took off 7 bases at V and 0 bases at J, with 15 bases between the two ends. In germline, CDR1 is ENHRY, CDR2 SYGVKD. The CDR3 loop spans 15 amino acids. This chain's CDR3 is CAITPTGIANYGYTF. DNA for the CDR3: TGTGCCATCACCCCGACAGGTATAGCTAACTATGGCTACACCTTC.

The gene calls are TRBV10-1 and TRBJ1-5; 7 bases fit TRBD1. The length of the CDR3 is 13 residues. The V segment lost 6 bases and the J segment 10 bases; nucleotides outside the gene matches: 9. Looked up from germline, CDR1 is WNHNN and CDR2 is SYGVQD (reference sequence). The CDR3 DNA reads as TGCGCCAGCAGCCGGGACAGACGACGACCCCAGCATTTT. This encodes CASSRDRRRPQHF.

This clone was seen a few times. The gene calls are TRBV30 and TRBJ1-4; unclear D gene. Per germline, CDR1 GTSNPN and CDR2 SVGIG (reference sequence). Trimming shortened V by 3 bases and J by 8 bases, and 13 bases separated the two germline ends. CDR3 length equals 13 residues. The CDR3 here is CAWSSGRGEKLFF. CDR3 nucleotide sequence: TGTGCCTGGAGCTCCGGGAGAGGAGAAAAACTGTTTTTT.